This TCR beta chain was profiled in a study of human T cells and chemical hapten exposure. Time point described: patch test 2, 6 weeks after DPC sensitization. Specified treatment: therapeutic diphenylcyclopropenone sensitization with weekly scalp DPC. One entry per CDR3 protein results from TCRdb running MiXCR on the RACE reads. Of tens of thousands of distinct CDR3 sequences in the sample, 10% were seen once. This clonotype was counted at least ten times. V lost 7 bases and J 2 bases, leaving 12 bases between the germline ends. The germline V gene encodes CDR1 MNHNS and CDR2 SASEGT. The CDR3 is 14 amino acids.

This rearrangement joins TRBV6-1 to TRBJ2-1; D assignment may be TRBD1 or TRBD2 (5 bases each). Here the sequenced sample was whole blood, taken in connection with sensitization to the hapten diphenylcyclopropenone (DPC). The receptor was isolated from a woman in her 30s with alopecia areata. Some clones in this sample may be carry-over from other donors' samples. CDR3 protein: CASKGTATYNEQFF. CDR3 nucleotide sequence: TGTGCCAGCAAGGGGACGGCCACCTACAATGAGCAGTTCTTC.